A single sample gave rise to the 15 T cell receptor beta chains below, sequenced in a study of shared clonotypes between healthy human individuals. Profiling relied on immunoSEQ multiplex PCR, and the TCRdb table lists in-frame clones only, not all of them. The repertoire holds millions of clones, with 90% to 95% as singletons. Sequenced sample: naive CD4+ T cells sorted from blood. Regarding subset: CD45RA+ positively selected. The receptors come from a man aged 18 to 29 in good health.

The rearrangement joins TRBV18 to TRBJ2-3, with TRBD2 identical over 12 bases. CDR1 is KGHSH and CDR2 is LQKENI in the germline V gene. Germline trimming cut 4 bases from V and 8 bases from J; bases unmatched to any gene: 10. The CDR3 contains 16 residues. CDR3 sequence reads: CASSRPSGGAWSTQYF. CDR3 coding DNA: TGTGCCAGCTCACGGCCTAGCGGGGGGGCATGGAGTACGCAGTATTTT.

The rearrangement joins TRBV5-1 to TRBJ2-2; D gene uncertain. Germline lookup yields CDR1 SGHRS and CDR2 YFSETQ. This CDR3 spans 14 amino acids. V was shortened by 6 bases and J by 4 bases, with 13 bases between the two germline ends. Here the CDR3 DNA reads TGCGCCAGCAAACAGCCCCCGGGCACCGGGGAGCTGTTTTTT. It is translated as CASKQPPGTGELFF.

The rearrangement joins TRBV9 to TRBJ2-3; 8 bases line up with TRBD2. The CDR3 extends over 17 amino acids. J was trimmed by 6 bases and V by 2 bases; bases with no gene match: 14. Germline CDR1 SGDLS, CDR2 YYNGEE. The DNA of the CDR3 is TGTGCCAGCAGCGTGAGAGGGGCGGGAGGCACAGGGGATACGCAGTATTTT. Protein: CASSVRGAGGTGDTQYF. Full variable domain (outside the CDR3, taken from reference TRBV9 and TRBJ2-3): DSGVTQTPKHLITATGQRVTLRCSPRSGDLSVYWYQQSLDQGLQFLIQYYNGEERAKGNILERFSAQQFPDLHSELNLSSLELGDSALYFCASSVRGAGGTGDTQYFGPGTRLTVL.

This chain links TRBV6-1 with TRBJ1-2; 8 nucleotides match TRBD1. Germline V gene sequence: CDR1 MNHNS, CDR2 SASEGT. Trimming cost V 3 bases and J 7 bases; bases outside gene matches: 4. The CDR3 extends over 13 amino acids. The CDR3: CASSERQGLGYTF. Written as DNA, the CDR3 is TGTGCCAGCAGTGAGCGACAGGGGCTTGGCTACACCTTC.

The V gene is TRBV2, the J gene TRBJ1-5; perhaps TRBD1 as D (5 bases). V lost 6 bases to trimming and J lost 0 bases, with 9 bases between them. The CDR3 is made up of 14 amino acids. The germline V gene encodes CDR1 SNHLY and CDR2 FYNNEI. The CDR3 loop is CASRADSSNQPQHF. The CDR3 DNA is TGTGCCAGCAGGGCAGACAGTAGCAATCAGCCCCAGCATTTT.

Note on this clone: The same CDR3 also results from other DNA sequences found in this sample. As DNA, the CDR3 is TGCAGCGTCTTGACAGGGGCTGAAGCTTTCTTT. This codes for CSVLTGAEAFF. This chain connects TRBV29-1 to TRBJ1-1; the match to TRBD1 covers 8 bases. Trimming removed 6 bases from V and 6 bases from J; junction bases left unmatched: 3. In germline, CDR1 is SQVTM, CDR2 ANQGSEA. CDR3 length equals 11 residues.

The V call is TRBV2, the J call TRBJ1-2; 7 bases align to TRBD1. CDR3 length: 14 residues. J gave up 4 bases and V 4 bases, and 6 bases lay outside the gene matches. CDR1 is SNHLY, CDR2 FYNNEI, per germline. Here the CDR3 DNA reads TGTGCCAGCAGTGTTACAGGGGCCACCTATGGCTACACCTTC. This translates into CASSVTGATYGYTF.

The chain recombines TRBV6-1 with TRBJ2-7; tentatively, D is TRBD2 (6 bases). The CDR3 is 14 residues long. The germline gives CDR1 MNHNS, CDR2 SASEGT. Trimming removed 0 bases at V and 0 bases at J, with 6 bases between. CDR3 amino acids: CASSEARGSYEQYF. CDR3 DNA sequence: TGTGCCAGCAGTGAAGCGCGGGGCTCCTACGAGCAGTACTTC.

This chain connects TRBV10-3 to TRBJ2-7; TRBD1 matches at 8 bases. CDR1 is ENHRY, CDR2 SYGVKD, per germline. The CDR3 is 14 residues long. The V segment lost 6 bases and the J segment 0 bases; nucleotides outside the gene matches: 4. The CDR3 DNA follows: TGTGCCATCAGCGACAGGGGTTTCTCCTACGAGCAGTACTTC. This sequence encodes CAISDRGFSYEQYF.

CDR3 nucleotide sequence: TGTGCCAGCAGCTTAGAGCGCTCTGGGGCCAACGTCCTGACTTTC. Its translation: CASSLERSGANVLTF. The rearrangement links TRBV7-9 to TRBJ2-6; D remains unclear. CDR1 SEHNR and CDR2 FQNEAQ come from the germline V gene (reference sequence). The CDR3 consists of 15 residues. Between the trimmed V and J ends, which lost 1 base and 0 bases, there was a span of 4 bases.

This clone was observed a single time. This rearrangement joins TRBV4-1 to TRBJ2-7; 14 bases agree with TRBD2. Per germline, CDR1 MGHRA and CDR2 YSYEKL. The CDR3 length is 16 residues. Trimming removed 6 bases from V and 5 bases from J; junction bases left unmatched: 9. The CDR3 loop is CASSHGLAGGRDEQYF. The CDR3 region has the DNA TGCGCCAGCAGTCACGGACTAGCGGGAGGACGAGACGAGCAGTACTTC.

The J gene is TRBJ1-1, the V gene TRBV19, with 11 bases fitting TRBD1. Germline lookup yields CDR1 LNHDA and CDR2 SQIVND (reference sequence). The CDR3 consists of 18 residues. Trimming at V came to 5 bases and at J to 0 bases, leaving 11 bases not matched to a gene. DNA for the CDR3: TGTGCCAGTAGTCTAGTCGGACAGGGGGCCTATATGAACACTGAAGCTTTCTTT. It codes for CASSLVGQGAYMNTEAFF.

The genes are TRBV29-1 and TRBJ1-2, with a tentative D call TRBD1 (5 bases). This CDR3 contains 13 residues. Per germline, CDR1 SQVTM and CDR2 ANQGSEA. Between the trimmed V and J ends, which lost 3 bases and 7 bases, there was a span of 15 bases. DNA of the CDR3: TGCAGCGTTGAGGGGCCGATTGGTTCTGGCTACACCTTC. Amino acids: CSVEGPIGSGYTF.

The chain carries TRBV7-9 and TRBJ2-7, with no clear D. V was clipped by 4 bases and J by 5 bases, with 6 bases between them. This CDR3 spans 11 amino acids. CDR1 is SEHNR and CDR2 is FQNEAQ in the germline V gene (reference sequence). CDR3 bases: TGTGCCAGCAGCTCCAGCAACGAGCAGTACTTC. Translated, it gives CASSSSNEQYF.

In this sample, this clone turned up once. The V call is TRBV4-1, the J call TRBJ2-1, with D possibly being TRBD2 (6 bases). The length of the CDR3 is 16 residues. Trimming left V 0 bases short and J 9 bases short, with 18 bases between. Germline V gene sequence: CDR1 MGHRA, CDR2 YSYEKL. The CDR3 is CASSQDLTRTYGEQFF. The DNA of the CDR3 is TGCGCCAGCAGCCAAGATCTGACTAGAACTTATGGTGAGCAGTTCTTC.